One T cell receptor beta chain is described in this entry. These data are taken from a study of PD-1 and CTLA-4 blockade in melanoma. Measured with immunoSEQ multiplex PCR; TCRdb has only the in-frame clones, and not every one. The sample yields 10,000 or so clones, about four fifths seen once. From germline, CDR1 is LNHNV and CDR2 YYDKDF (reference sequence). With 3 bases clipped from V and 4 bases from J, the junction kept 9 bases outside the gene matches. This CDR3 has 17 amino acids. The sample in question was CD8+ T cells from peripheral blood, obtained from a patient given anti-PD-1 treatment. This chain links TRBV15 with TRBJ2-1; TRBD1 aligns across 10 bases. This sequence was found in a human donor with melanoma. DNA of the CDR3: TGTGCCACCAGCAGGACCCCTGGACAGGGGGGTTACAATGAGCAGTTCTTC. It specifies CATSRTPGQGGYNEQFF.